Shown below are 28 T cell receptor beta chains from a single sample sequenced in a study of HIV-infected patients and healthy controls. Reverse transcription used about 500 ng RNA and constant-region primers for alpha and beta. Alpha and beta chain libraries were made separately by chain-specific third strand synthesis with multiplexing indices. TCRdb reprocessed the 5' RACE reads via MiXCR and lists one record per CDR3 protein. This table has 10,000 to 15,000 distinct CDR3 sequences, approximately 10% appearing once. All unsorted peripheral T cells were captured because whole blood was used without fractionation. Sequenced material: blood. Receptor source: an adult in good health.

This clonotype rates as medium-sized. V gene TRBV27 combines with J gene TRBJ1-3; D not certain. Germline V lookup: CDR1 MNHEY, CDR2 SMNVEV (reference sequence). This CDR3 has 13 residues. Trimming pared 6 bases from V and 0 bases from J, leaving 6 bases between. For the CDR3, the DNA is TGTGCCAGCAGCTTGTCCTCTGGAAACACCATATATTTT. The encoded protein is CASSLSSGNTIYF.

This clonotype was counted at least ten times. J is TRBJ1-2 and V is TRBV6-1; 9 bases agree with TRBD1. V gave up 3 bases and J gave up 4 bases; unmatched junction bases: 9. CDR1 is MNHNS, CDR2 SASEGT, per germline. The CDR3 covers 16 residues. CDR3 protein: CASSDGTGLWSYGYTF. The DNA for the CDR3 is TGTGCCAGCAGTGATGGGACAGGGTTGTGGAGCTATGGCTACACCTTC.

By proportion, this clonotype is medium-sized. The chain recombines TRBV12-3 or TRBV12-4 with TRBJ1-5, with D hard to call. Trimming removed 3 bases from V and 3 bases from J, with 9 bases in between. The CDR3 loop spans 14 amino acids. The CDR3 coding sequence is TGTGCCAGCAGTTTCGGGCCGACCAATCAGCCCCAGCATTTT. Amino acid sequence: CASSFGPTNQPQHF.

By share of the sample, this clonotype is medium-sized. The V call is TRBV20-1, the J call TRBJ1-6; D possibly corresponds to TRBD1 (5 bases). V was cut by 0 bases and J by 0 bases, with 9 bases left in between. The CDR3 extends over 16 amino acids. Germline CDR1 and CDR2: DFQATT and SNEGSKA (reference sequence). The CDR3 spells CSARDTGASYNSPLHF. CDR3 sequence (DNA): TGCAGTGCTAGAGATACCGGGGCCTCCTATAATTCACCCCTCCACTTT.

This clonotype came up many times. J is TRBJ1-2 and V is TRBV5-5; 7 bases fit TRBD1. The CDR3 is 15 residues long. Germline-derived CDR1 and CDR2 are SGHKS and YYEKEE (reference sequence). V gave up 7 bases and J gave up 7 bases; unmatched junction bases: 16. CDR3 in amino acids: CASLPGQLDSSGYTF. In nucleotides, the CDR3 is TGTGCCAGCTTACCGGGACAGTTAGATTCCAGTGGCTACACCTTC.

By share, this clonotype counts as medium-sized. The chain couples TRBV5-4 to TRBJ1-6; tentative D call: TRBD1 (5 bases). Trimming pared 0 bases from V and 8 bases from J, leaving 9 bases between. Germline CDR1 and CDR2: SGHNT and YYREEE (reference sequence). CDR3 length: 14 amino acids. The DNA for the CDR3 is TGTGCCAGCAGCTTGGATCAGGGAGATTCACCCCTCCACTTT. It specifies CASSLDQGDSPLHF. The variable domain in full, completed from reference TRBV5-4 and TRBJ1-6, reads ETGVTQSPTHLIKTRGQQVTLRCSSQSGHNTVSWYQQALGQGPQFIFQYYREEENGRGNFPPRFSGLQFPNYSSELNVNALELDDSALYLCASSLDQGDSPLHFGNGTRLTVT.

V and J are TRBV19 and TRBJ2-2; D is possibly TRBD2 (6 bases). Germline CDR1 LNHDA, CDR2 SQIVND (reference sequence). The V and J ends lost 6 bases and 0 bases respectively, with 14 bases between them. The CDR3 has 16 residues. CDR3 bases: TGTGCCAGTAGGTTCCGCGGGGACGCGAACACCGGGGAGCTGTTTTTT. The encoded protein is CASRFRGDANTGELFF.

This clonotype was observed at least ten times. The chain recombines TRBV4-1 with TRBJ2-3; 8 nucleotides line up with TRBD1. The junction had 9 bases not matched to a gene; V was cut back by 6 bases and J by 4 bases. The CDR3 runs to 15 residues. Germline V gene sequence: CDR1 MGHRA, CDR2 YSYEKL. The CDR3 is CASSPTGAEADTQYF. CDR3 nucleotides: TGCGCCAGCAGTCCGACAGGGGCGGAGGCAGATACGCAGTATTTT.

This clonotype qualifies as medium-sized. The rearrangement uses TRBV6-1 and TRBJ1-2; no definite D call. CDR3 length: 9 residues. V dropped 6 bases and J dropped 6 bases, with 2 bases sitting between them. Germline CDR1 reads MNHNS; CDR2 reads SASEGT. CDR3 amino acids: CASRDGYTF. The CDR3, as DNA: TGTGCCAGCAGAGATGGCTACACCTTC.

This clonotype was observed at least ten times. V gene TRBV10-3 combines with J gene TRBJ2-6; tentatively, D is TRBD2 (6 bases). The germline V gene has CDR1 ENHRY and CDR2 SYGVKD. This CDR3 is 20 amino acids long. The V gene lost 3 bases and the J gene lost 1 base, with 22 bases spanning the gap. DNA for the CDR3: TGTGCCATCAGTGAAAACCTCGGGGGACTTAGATGGTCTGGGGCCAACGTCCTGACTTTC. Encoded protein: CAISENLGGLRWSGANVLTF.

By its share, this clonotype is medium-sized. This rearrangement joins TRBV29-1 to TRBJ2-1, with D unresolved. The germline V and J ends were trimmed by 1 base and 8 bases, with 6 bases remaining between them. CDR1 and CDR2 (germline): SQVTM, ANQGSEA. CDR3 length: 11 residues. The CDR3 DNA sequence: TGCAGCGTTGAAGGACCCGATGAGCAGTTCTTC. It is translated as CSVEGPDEQFF.

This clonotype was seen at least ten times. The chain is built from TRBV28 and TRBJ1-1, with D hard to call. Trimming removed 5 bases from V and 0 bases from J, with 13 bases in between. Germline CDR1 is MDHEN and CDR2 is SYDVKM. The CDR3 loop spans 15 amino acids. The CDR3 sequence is CASSPSYGMNTEAFF. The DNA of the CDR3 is TGTGCCAGCAGTCCCTCCTATGGGATGAACACTGAAGCTTTCTTT.

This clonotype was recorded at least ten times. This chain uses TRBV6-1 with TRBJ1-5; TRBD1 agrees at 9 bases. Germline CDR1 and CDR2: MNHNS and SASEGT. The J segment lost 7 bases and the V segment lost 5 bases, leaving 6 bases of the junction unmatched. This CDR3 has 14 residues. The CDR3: CASSQTGGEQPQHF. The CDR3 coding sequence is TGTGCCAGCAGTCAGACAGGGGGAGAGCAGCCCCAGCATTTT.

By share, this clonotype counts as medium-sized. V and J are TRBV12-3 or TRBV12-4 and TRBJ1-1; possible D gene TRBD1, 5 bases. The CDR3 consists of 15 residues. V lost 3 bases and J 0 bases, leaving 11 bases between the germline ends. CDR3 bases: TGTGCCAGCAGTTTGGCGGGGCCCATGAACACTGAAGCTTTCTTT. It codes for CASSLAGPMNTEAFF.

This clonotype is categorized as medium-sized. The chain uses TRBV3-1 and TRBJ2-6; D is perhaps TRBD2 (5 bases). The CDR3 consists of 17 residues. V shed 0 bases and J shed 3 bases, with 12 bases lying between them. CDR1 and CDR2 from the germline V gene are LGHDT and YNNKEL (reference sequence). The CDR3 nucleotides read TGTGCCAGCAGCCAAGATCGGGGATTGAGTGGGGCCAACGTCCTGACTTTC. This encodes CASSQDRGLSGANVLTF. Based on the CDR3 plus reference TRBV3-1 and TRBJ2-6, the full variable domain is DTAVSQTPKYLVTQMGNDKSIKCEQNLGHDTMYWYKQDSKKFLKIMFSYNNKELIINETVPNRFSPKSPDKAHLNLHINSLELGDSAVYFCASSQDRGLSGANVLTFGAGSRLTVL.

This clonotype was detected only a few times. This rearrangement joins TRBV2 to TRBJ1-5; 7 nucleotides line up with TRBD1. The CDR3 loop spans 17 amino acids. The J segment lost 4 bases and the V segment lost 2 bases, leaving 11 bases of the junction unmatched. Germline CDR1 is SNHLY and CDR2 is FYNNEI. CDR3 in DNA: TGTGCCAGCAGTGAAAATCGCCGAGGGACAGTAAATCAGCCCCAGCATTTT. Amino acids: CASSENRRGTVNQPQHF.

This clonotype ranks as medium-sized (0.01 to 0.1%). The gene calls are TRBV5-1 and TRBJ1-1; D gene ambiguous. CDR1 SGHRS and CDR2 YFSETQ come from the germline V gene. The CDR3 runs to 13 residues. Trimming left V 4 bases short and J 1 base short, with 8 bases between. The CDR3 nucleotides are TGCGCCAGCAGCCTAATCGGGAACACTGAAGCTTTCTTT. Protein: CASSLIGNTEAFF.

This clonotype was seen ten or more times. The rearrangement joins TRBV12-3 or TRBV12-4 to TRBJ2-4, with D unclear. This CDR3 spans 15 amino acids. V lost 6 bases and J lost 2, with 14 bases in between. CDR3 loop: CASSHPGSPKNIQYF. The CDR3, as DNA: TGTGCCAGCAGCCACCCTGGTTCGCCCAAAAACATTCAGTACTTC.

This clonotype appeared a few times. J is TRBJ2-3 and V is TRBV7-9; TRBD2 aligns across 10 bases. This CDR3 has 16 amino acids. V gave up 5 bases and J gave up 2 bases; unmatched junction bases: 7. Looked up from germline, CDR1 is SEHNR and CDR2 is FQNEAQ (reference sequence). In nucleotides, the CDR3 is TGTGCCAGCAGCCCCTGGACTAGCGGTTACACAGATACGCAGTATTTT. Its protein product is CASSPWTSGYTDTQYF. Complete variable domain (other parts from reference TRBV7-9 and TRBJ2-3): DTGVSQNPRHKITKRGQNVTFRCDPISEHNRLYWYRQTLGQGPEFLTYFQNEAQLEKSRLLSDRFSAERPKGSFSTLEIQRTEQGDSAMYLCASSPWTSGYTDTQYFGPGTRLTVL.

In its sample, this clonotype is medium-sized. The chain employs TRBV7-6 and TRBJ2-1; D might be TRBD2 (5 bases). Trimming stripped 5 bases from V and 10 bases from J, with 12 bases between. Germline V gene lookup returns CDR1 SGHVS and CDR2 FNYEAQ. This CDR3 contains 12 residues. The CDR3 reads CASSGEGGEQFF. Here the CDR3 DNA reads TGTGCCAGCAGCGGTGAGGGCGGGGAGCAGTTCTTC.

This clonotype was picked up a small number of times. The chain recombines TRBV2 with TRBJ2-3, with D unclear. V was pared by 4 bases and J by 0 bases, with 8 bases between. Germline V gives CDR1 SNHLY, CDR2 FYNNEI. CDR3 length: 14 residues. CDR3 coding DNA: TGTGCCAGCAGTGTGCAACAGAGCACAGATACGCAGTATTTT. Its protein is CASSVQQSTDTQYF.

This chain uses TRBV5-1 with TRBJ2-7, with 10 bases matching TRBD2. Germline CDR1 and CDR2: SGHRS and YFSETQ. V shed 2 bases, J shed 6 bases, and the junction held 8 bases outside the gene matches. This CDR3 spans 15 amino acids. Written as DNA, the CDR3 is TGCGCCAGCAGCTTATTTGCCAGCGGGAGGGCCGAGCAGTACTTC. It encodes CASSLFASGRAEQYF. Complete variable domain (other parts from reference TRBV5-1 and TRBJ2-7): KAGVTQTPRYLIKTRGQQVTLSCSPISGHRSVSWYQQTPGQGLQFLFEYFSETQRNKGNFPGRFSGRQFSNSRSEMNVSTLELGDSALYLCASSLFASGRAEQYFGPGTRLTVT.

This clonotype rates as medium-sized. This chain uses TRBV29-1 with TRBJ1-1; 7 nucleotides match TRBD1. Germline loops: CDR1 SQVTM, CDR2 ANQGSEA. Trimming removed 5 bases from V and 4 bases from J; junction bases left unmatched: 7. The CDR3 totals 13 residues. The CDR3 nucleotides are TGCAGCGTTAACAGGGGAGGAAGCACTGAAGCTTTCTTT. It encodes CSVNRGGSTEAFF.

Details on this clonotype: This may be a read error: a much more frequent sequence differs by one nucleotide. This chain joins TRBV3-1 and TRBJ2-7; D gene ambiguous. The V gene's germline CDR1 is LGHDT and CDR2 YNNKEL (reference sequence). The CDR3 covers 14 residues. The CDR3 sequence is CTSSPGTFSYEQYF. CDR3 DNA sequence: TGTACCAGCAGCCCGGGTACCTTCTCCTACGAGCAGTACTTC.

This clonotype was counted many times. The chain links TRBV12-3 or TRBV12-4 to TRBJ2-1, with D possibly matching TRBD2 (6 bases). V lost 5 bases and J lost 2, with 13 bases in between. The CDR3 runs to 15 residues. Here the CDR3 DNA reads TGTGCCAGCAGTGAGGGTGCGGGAACCTACAATGAGCAGTTCTTC. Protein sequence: CASSEGAGTYNEQFF.

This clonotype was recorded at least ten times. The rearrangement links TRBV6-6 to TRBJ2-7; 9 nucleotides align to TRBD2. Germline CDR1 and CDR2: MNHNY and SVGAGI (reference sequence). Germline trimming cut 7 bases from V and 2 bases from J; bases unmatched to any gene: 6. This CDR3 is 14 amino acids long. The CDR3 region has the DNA TGTGCCAGCAATCGAGCGGGAGGAACCTACGAGCAGTACTTC. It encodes CASNRAGGTYEQYF.

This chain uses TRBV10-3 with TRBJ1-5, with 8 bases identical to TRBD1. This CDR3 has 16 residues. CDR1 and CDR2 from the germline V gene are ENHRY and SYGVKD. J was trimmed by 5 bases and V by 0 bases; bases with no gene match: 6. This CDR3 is CAISESPDRAHQPQHF. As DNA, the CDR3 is TGTGCCATCAGTGAGTCTCCGGACAGGGCCCATCAGCCCCAGCATTTT.

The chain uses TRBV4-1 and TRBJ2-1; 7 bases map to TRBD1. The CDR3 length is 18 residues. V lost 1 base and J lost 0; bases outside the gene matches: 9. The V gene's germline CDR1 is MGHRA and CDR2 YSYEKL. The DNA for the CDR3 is TGCGCCAGCAGCCAAGGAACACCCGGGACAGACTCCTACAATGAGCAGTTCTTC. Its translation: CASSQGTPGTDSYNEQFF.